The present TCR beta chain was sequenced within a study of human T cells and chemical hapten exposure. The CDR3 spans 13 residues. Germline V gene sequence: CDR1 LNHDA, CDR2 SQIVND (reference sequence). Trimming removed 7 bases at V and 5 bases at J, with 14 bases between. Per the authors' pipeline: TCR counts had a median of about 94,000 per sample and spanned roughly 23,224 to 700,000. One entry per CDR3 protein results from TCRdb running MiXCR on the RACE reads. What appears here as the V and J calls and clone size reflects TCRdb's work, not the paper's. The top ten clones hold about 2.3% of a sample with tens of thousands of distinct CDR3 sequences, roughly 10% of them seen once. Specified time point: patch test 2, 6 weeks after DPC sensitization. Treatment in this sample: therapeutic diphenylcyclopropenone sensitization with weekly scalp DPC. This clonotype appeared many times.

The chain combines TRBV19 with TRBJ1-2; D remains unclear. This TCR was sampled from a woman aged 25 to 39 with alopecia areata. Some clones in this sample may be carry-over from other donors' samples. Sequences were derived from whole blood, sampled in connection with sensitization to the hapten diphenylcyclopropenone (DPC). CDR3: CASNRAVGYGYTF. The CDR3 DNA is TGTGCCAGTAACCGGGCCGTAGGGTATGGCTACACCTTC.